This T cell receptor beta chain derives from a study of blood T cells in healthy people across ages. Study-wide results and caveats: Any conclusive comparison of naive versus antigen-experienced cells was prevented by using unsorted PBMCs. Roughly linear declines in TCR beta diversity per million T cells occurred with age.

PCR was performed a second time for roughly 7 to 11 cycles using a sample-barcoded 5' primer and a J-beta primer mix. The template-switch adaptor, which had 12 random nucleotides, put a tag on each cDNA molecule. TCRdb analysed the 5' RACE reads with MiXCR anew, one entry per CDR3 protein. This sample has 1,100,000 or so distinct CDR3 sequences, with 45% found just once. A word on this clonotype: The target antigen is unknown.

Germline CDR1 reads SGHRS; CDR2 reads YFSETQ. J was trimmed by 7 bases and V by 3 bases; bases with no gene match: 10. The CDR3 consists of 15 residues. V usage is TRBV5-1 and J usage is TRBJ2-1; 7 positions match TRBD2. The source of this sequence is a woman in her sixties or seventies in good health. Material: blood. The CDR3, as DNA: TGCGCCAGCAGCTCTCGGGAGGATAGAGGTAATGAGCAGTTCTTC. It translates to CASSSREDRGNEQFF.